This TCR beta chain was captured by sequencing in a study of shared clonotypes between healthy human individuals. The germline V gene encodes CDR1 GTSNPN and CDR2 SVGIG (reference sequence). CDR3 length equals 14 residues. The trim removed 5 bases at V and 3 bases at J, leaving 8 bases unmatched. The table came from immunoSEQ multiplex PCR; TCRdb's copy has only in-frame clones and leaves some out. The sample yields about 2 million clones, roughly 96% seen once. The gene calls are TRBV30 and TRBJ2-7; 9 nucleotides agree with TRBD1. The TCR was taken from a man aged 18 to 30 in good health. The specimen was naive CD4+ T cells sorted from blood. Sample subset: CD45RA+ positively selected. CDR3 loop: CAWHSGTGFYEQYF. The CDR3 nucleotides are TGTGCCTGGCATTCCGGGACAGGGTTCTACGAGCAGTACTTC.